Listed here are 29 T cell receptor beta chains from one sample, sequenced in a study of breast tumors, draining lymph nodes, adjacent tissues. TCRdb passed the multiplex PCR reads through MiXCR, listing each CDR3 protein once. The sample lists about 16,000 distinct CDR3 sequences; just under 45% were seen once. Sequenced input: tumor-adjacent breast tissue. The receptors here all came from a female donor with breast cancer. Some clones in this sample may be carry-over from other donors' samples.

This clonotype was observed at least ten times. The CDR3 nucleotides read TGTGCCACCAGCAGAGGAGACACCAATCAGCCCCAGCATTTT. Protein product: CATSRGDTNQPQHF. This chain joins TRBV15 and TRBJ1-5; the D is unclear. Trimming shortened V by 1 base and J by 3 bases, and 7 bases separated the two germline ends. This CDR3 spans 14 amino acids. Germline CDR1 reads LNHNV; CDR2 reads YYDKDF (reference sequence).

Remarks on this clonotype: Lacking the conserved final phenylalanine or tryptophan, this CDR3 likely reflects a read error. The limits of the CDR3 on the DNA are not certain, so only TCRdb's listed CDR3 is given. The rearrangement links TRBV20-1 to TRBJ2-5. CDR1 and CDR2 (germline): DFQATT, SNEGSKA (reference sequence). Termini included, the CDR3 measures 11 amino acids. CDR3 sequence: CSMRKEETQCL.

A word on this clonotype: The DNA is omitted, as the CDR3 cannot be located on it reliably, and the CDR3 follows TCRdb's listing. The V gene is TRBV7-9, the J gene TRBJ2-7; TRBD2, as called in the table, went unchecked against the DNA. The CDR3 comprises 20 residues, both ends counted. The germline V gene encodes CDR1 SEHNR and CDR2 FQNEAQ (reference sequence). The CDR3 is CASSFYICSARGQGGLEQYF.

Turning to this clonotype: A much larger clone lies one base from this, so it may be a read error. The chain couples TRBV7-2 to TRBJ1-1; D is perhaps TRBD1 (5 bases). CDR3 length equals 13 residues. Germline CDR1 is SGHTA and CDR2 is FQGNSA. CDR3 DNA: TGTGCCAGCAGCTTCCAGTCCCAAGGGGAAGCTTTGTTT. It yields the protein CASSFQSQGEALF.

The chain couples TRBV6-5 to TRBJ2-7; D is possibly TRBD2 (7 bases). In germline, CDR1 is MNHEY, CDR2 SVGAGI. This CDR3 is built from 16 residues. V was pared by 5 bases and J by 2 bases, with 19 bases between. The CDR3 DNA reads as TGTGCCAGCAGTCCACGGGGGCGGGAGCGGACCTACGAGCAGTACTTC. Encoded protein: CASSPRGRERTYEQYF.

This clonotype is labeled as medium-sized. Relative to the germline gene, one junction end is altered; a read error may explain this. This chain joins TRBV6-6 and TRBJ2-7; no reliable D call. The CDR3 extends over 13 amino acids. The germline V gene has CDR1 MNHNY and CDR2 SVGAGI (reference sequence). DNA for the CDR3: TGTGCCAGCAGTTACTCAGTGGGCTACCAGCAGTACTTC. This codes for CASSYSVGYQQYF.

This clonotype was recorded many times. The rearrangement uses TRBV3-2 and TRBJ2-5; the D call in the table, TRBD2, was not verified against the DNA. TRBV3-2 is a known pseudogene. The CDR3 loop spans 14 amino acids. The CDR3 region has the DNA TGTGCCAGCAGCCGGACTGCTTGGGGAGAAGCCCAGTACTTC. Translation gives CASSRTAWGEAQYF.

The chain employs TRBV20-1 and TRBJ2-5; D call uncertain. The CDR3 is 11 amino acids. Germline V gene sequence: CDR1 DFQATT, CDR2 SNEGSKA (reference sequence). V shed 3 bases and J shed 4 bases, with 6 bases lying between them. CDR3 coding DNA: TGCAGTGCTAGGCAAAGAGAGACCCAGTACTTC. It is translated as CSARQRETQYF.

CDR3 amino acids: CASSPGTGLDEQYF. The CDR3 DNA reads TGTGCCAGCAGCCCGGGGACAGGGCTCGACGAGCAGTACTTC. The chain employs TRBV5-4 and TRBJ2-7; 9 positions match TRBD1. The CDR3 totals 14 residues. Germline CDR1 reads SGHNT; CDR2 reads YYREEE (reference sequence). With 4 bases clipped from V and 5 bases from J, the junction kept 7 bases outside the gene matches. The whole variable domain, filled in from reference TRBV5-4 and TRBJ2-7, reads ETGVTQSPTHLIKTRGQQVTLRCSSQSGHNTVSWYQQALGQGPQFIFQYYREEENGRGNFPPRFSGLQFPNYSSELNVNALELDDSALYLCASSPGTGLDEQYFGPGTRLTVT.

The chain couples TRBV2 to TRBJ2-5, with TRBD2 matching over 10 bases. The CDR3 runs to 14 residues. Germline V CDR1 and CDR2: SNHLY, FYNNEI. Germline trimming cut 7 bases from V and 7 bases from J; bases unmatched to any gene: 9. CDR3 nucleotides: TGTGCCAGCACCAGCGGGGGGGAAGCCGGGACCCAGTACTTC. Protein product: CASTSGGEAGTQYF. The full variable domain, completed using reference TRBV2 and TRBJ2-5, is EPEVTQTPSHQVTQMGQEVILRCVPISNHLYFYWYRQILGQKVEFLVSFYNNEISEKSEIFDDQFSVERPDGSNFTLKIRSTKLEDSAMYFCASTSGGEAGTQYFGPGTRLLVL.

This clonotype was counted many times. CDR3 bases: TGTGCCAGCAGACCCGGGACAGGGACCCCCGGTGGGAGCGGCTACACCTTC. This codes for CASRPGTGTPGGSGYTF. The chain couples TRBV6-2 or TRBV6-3 to TRBJ1-2; 9 nucleotides match TRBD1. Germline CDR1 reads MNHEY; CDR2 reads SVGEGT. This CDR3 is 17 amino acids long. Trimming removed 6 bases from V and 8 bases from J; junction bases left unmatched: 19.

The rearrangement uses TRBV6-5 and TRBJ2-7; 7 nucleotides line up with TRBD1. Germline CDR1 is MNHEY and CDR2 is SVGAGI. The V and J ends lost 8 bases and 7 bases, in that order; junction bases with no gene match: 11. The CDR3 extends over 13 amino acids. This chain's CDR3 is CASGKQGFEEQYF. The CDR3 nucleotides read TGTGCCAGCGGCAAACAGGGGTTCGAGGAGCAGTACTTC.

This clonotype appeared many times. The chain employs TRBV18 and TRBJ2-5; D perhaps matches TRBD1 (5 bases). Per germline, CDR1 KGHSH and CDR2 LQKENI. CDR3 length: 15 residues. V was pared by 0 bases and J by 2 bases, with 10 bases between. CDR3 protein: CASSPPRNRQETQYF. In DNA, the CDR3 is TGTGCCAGCTCACCACCTCGGAACAGGCAAGAGACCCAGTACTTC.

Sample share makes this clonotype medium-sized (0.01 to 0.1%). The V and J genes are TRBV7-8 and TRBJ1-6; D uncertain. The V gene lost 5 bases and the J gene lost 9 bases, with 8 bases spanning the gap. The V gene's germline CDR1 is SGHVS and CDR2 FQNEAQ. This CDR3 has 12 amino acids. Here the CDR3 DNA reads TGTGCCAGCAGCGGCAGCGGTTCACCCCTCCACTTT. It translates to CASSGSGSPLHF.

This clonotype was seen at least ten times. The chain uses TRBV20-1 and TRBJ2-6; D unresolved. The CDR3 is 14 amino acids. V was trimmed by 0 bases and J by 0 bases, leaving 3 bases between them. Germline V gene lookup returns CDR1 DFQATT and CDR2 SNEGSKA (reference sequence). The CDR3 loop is CSARDISGANVLTF. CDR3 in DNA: TGCAGTGCTAGAGACATCTCTGGGGCCAACGTCCTGACTTTC.

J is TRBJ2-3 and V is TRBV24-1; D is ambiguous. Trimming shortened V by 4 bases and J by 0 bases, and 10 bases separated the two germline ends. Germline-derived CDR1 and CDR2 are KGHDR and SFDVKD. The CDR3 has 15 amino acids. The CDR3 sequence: CATSERFTSTDTQYF. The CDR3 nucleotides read TGTGCCACCAGTGAAAGGTTCACTAGCACAGATACGCAGTATTTT.

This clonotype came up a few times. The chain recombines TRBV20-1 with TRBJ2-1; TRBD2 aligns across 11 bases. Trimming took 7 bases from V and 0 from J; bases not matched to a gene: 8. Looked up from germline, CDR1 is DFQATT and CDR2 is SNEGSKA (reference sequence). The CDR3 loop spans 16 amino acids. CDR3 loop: CSGRLAGSSSYNEQFF. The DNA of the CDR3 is TGCAGTGGGCGACTAGCGGGATCGAGCTCCTACAATGAGCAGTTCTTC.

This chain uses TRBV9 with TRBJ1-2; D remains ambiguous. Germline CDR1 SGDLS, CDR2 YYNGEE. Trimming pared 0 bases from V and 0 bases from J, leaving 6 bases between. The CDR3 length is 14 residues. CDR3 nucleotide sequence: TGTGCCAGCAGCGTAGATGACTCTAACTATGGCTACACCTTC. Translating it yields CASSVDDSNYGYTF.

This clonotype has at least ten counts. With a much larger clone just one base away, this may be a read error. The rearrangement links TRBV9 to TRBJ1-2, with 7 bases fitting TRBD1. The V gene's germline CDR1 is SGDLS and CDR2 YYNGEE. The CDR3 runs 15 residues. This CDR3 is CASSVGGQSNYGSTF. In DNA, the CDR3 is TGTGCCAGCAGCGTAGGGGGACAGTCTAACTATGGCTCCACCTTC.

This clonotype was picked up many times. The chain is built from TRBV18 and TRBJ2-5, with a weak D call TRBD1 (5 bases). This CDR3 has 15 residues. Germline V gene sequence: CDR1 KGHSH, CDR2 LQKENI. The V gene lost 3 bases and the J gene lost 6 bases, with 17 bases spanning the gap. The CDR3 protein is CASSPNSPGIQTQYF. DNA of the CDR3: TGTGCCAGCTCACCCAACTCCCCAGGGATACAGACCCAGTACTTC.

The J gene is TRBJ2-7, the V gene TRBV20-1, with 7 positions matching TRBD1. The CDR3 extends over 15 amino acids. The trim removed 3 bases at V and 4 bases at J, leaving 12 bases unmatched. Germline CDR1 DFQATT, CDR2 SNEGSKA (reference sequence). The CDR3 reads CSASPIGQAGYEQYF. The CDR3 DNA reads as TGCAGTGCTAGCCCTATTGGACAGGCGGGTTACGAGCAGTACTTC.

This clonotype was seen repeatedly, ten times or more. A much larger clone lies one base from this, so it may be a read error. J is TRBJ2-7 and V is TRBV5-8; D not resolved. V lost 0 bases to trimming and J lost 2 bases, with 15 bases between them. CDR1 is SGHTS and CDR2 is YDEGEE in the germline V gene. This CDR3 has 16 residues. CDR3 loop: CASSLAGPTKTYEQYF. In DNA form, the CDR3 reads TGTGCCAGCAGCTTGGCAGGACCGACGAAAACCTACGAGCAGTACTTC.

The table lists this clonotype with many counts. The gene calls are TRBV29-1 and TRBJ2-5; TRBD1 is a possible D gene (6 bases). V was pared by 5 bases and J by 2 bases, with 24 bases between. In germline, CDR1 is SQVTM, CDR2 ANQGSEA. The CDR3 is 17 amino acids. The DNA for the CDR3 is TGCAGCGTTCTCCACACGCCAACACAGGGTCCTCAAGAGACCCAGTACTTC. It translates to CSVLHTPTQGPQETQYF.

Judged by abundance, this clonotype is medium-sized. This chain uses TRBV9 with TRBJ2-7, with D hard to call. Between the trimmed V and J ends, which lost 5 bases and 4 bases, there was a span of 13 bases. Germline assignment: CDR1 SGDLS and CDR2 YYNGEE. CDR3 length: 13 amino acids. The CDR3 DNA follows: TGTGCCAGCAGTTACGGGTCTCGGTACGAGCAGTACTTC. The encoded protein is CASSYGSRYEQYF.

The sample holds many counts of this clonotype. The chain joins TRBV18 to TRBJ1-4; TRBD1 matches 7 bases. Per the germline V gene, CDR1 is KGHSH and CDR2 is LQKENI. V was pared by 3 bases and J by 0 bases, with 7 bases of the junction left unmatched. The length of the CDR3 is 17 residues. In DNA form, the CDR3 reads TGTGCCAGCTCACCTTCGGGACAGCCTGCAACTAATGAAAAACTGTTTTTT. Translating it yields CASSPSGQPATNEKLFF.

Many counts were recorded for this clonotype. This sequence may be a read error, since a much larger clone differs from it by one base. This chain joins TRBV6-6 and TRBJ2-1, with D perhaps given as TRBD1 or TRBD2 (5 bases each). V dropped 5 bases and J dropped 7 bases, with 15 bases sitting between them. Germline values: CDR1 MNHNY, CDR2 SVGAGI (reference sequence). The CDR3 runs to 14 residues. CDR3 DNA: TGTGCCAGCAGTCACTTGCTCGGGACGAATGAGCAGTTCTTC. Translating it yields CASSHLLGTNEQFF.

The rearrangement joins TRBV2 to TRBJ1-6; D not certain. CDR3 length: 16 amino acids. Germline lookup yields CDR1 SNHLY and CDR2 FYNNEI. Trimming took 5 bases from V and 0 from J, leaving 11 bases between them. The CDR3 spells CASSLAISSYNSPLHF. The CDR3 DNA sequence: TGTGCCAGCAGTCTCGCAATCAGCTCCTATAATTCACCCCTCCACTTT.

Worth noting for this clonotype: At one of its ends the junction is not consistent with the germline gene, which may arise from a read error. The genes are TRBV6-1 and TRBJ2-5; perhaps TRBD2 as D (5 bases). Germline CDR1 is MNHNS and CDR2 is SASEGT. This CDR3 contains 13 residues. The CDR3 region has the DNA TGTGCCAGCAATGTAGCGCGACGAGAGATCCAGTACTTC. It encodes CASNVARREIQYF.

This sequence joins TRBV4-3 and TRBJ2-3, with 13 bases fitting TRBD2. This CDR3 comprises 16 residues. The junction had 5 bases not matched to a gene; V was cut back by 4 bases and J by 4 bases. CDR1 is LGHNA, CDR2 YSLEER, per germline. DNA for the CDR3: TGCGCCAGCAGCCTTGGGACTAGCGGGGCATCAGATACGCAGTATTTT. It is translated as CASSLGTSGASDTQYF.